This T cell receptor (beta chain) was identified in a study of blood T cells in healthy people across ages. Study conclusions and caveats: Conclusively comparing naive with antigen-experienced cells was impossible with unsorted PBMCs. The diversity estimates, figures obtained from one million T cells, were considered underestimates.

Then a second PCR, running roughly 7 to 11 cycles, was carried out with a sample-barcoded 5' primer and a J-beta primer mix. Tagging of each cDNA molecule was performed by a template-switch adaptor with 12 random nucleotides. TCRdb itself ran the 5' RACE reads through MiXCR, one entry per CDR3 protein. The sample includes approximately 1,000,000 distinct CDR3 sequences, roughly two fifths of them seen just once. Regarding this clonotype: The target antigen is unknown.

Total RNA extraction produced at least 6 micrograms (per sample) for the study. This CDR3 is 18 amino acids long. Trimming cost V 6 bases and J 0 bases; bases outside gene matches: 14. This sequence originates from a man aged 18 to 29 in good health. Sequencing was done on a sample of blood. The chain links TRBV12-3 or TRBV12-4 to TRBJ1-5, with TRBD1 matching 7 bases. As DNA, the CDR3 is TGTGCCAGCAGCCGGGGACAGAGTGCATTCTCTAGCAATCAGCCCCAGCATTTT. It is translated as CASSRGQSAFSSNQPQHF.